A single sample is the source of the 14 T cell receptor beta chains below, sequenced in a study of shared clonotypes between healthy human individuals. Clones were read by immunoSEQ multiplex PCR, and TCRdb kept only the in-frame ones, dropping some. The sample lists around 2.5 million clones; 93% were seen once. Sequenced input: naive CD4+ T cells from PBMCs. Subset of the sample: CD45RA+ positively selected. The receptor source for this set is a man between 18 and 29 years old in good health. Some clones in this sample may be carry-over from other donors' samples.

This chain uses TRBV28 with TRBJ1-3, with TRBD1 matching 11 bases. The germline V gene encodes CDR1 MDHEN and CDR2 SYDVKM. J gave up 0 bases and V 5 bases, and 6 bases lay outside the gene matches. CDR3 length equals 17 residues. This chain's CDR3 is CASSKRTGGDSGNTIYF. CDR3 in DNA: TGTGCCAGCAGTAAACGGACAGGGGGCGACTCTGGAAACACCATATATTTT. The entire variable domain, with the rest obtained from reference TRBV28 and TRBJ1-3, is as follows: DVKVTQSSRYLVKRTGEKVFLECVQDMDHENMFWYRQDPGLGLRLIYFSYDVKMKEKGDIPEGYSVSREKKERFSLILESASTNQTSMYLCASSKRTGGDSGNTIYFGEGSWLTVV.

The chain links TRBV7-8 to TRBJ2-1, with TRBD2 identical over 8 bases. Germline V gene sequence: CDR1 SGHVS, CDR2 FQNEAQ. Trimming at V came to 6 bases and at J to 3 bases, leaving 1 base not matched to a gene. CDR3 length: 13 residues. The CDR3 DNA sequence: TGTGCCAGCAGTCGGGGGGGCTACAATGAGCAGTTCTTC. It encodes CASSRGGYNEQFF.

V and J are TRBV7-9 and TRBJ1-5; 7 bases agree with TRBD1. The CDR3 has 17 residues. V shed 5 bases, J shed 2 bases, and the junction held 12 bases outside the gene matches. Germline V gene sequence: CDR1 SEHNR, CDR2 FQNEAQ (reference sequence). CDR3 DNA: TGTGCCAGCAGCCCCCGACAGGGAATGGGGGGCAATCAGCCCCAGCATTTT. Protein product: CASSPRQGMGGNQPQHF.

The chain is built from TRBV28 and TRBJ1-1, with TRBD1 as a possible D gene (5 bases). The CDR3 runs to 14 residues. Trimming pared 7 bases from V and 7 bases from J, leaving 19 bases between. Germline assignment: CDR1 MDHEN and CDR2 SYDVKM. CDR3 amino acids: CASTIPGEGFEAFF. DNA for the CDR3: TGTGCCAGCACCATACCCGGGGAGGGGTTTGAAGCTTTCTTT.

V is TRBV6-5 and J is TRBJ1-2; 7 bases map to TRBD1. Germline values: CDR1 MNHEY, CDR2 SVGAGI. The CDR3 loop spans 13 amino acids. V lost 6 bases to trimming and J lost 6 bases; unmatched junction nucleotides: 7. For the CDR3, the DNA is TGTGCCAGCAGACGACAGGGTGGTGATGGCTACACCTTC. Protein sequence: CASRRQGGDGYTF.

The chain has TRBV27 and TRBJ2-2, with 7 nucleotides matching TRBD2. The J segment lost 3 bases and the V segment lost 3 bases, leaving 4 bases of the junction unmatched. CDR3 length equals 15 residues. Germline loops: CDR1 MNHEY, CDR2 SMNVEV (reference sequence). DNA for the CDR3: TGTGCCAGCAGTTTCAGCGGGACTTACACCGGGGAGCTGTTTTTT. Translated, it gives CASSFSGTYTGELFF.

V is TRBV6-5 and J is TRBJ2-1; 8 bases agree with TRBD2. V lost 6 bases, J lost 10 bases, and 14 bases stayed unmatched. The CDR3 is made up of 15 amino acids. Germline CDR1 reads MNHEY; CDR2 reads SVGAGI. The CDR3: CASSRGGIRRGEQFF. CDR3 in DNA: TGTGCCAGCAGCCGGGGGGGGATCCGCCGTGGAGAGCAGTTCTTC.

The CDR3 protein is CASSQGDTTYEQYF. CDR3 bases: TGCGCCAGCAGCCAGGGGGATACCACCTACGAGCAGTACTTC. The chain combines TRBV4-1 with TRBJ2-7; the D gene could be TRBD1 or TRBD2 (5 bases each). Trimming removed 3 bases at V and 2 bases at J, with 11 bases between. The V gene's germline CDR1 is MGHRA and CDR2 YSYEKL. This CDR3 is 14 amino acids long.

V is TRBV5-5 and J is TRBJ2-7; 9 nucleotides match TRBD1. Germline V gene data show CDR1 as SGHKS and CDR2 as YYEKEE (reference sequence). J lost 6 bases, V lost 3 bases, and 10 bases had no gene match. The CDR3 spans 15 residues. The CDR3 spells CASSSGQGRVGEQYF. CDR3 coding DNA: TGTGCCAGCAGCTCAGGACAGGGGAGGGTGGGCGAGCAGTACTTC. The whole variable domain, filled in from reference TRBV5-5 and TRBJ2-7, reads DAGVTQSPTHLIKTRGQQVTLRCSPISGHKSVSWYQQVLGQGPQFIFQYYEKEERGRGNFPDRFSARQFPNYSSELNVNALLLGDSALYLCASSSGQGRVGEQYFGPGTRLTVT.

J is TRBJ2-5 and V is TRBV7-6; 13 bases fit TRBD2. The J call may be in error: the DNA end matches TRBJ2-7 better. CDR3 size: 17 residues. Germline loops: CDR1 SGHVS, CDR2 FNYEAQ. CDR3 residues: CASSLGTSGSVPYEQYF. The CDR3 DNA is TGTGCCAGCAGCTTAGGGACTAGCGGGAGCGTACCCTACGAGCAGTACTTC.

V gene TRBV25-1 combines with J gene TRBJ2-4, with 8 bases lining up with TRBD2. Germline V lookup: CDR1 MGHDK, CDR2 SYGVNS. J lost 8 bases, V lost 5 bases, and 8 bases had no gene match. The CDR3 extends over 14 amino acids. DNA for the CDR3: TGTGCCAGCAGTATTGGACGGGAGGGGGACATTCAGTACTTC. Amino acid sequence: CASSIGREGDIQYF. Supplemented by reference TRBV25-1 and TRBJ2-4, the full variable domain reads EADIYQTPRYLVIGTGKKITLECSQTMGHDKMYWYQQDPGMELHLIHYSYGVNSTEKGDLSSESTVSRIRTEHFPLTLESARPSHTSQYLCASSIGREGDIQYFGAGTRLSVL.

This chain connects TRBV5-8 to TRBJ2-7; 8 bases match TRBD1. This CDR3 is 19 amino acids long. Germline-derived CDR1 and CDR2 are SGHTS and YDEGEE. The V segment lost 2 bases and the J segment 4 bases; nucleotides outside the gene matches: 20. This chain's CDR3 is CASSLSFGTGPLGTYEQYF. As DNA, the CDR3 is TGTGCCAGCAGCTTATCTTTCGGGACAGGTCCCTTGGGGACTTACGAGCAGTACTTC.

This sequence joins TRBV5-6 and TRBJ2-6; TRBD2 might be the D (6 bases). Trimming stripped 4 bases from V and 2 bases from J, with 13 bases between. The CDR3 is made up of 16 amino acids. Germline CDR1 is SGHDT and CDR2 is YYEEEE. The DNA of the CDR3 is TGTGCCAGCAGCCCGGACACGGGGGCTGGGGCCAACGTCCTGACTTTC. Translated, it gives CASSPDTGAGANVLTF. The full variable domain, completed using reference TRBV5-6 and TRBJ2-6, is DAGVTQSPTHLIKTRGQQVTLRCSPKSGHDTVSWYQQALGQGPQFIFQYYEEEERQRGNFPDRFSGHQFPNYSSELNVNALLLGDSALYLCASSPDTGAGANVLTFGAGSRLTVL.

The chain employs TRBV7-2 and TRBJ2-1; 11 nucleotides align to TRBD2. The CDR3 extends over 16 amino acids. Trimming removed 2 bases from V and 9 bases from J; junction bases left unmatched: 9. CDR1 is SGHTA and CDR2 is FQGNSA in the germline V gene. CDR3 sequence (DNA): TGTGCCAGCAGCTTACTAGCGGGAGGTGATTTGGGTGAGCAGTTCTTC. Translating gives CASSLLAGGDLGEQFF.